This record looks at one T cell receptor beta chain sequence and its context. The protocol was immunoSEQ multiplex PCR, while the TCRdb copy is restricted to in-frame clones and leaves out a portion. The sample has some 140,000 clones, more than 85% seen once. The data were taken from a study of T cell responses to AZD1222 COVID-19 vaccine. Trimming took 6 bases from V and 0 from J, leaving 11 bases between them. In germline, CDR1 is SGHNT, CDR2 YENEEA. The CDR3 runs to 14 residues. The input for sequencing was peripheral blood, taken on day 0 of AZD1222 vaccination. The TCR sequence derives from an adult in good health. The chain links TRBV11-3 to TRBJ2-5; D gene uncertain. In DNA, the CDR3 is TGTGCCAGCAGTCCCACACCGTACCAAGAGACCCAGTACTTC. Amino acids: CASSPTPYQETQYF.